The 30 T cell receptor beta chains listed next were all sequenced from one sample in a study of PD-1 blockade in classical Hodgkin lymphoma (dated by TCRdb to 2018 to 2021). Libraries were made using the immunoSEQ multiplex PCR assay. Entries here come from immuneACCESS through TCRdb and include only in-frame sequences with V and J called. Some clones fail to appear in such tables; in the studies checked, an unresolved V gene covers under half of the shortfall, and the cause of the remainder is unknown. The sample records approximately 20,000 clones, about 94% of which are singletons. Together, the top ten hold roughly 5% of the sample. The intended sense of this specimen's time point label: newly diagnosed, previously untreated cHL patient sample. The material sequenced was peripheral blood mononuclear cells (PBMCs). These receptors were obtained from a human donor with classical Hodgkin lymphoma.

The count of this clone is one. The chain joins TRBV7-8 to TRBJ1-5, with D possibly TRBD1 on 6 matching bases. This CDR3 is built from 17 residues. Germline values: CDR1 SGHVS, CDR2 FQNEAQ. Trimming left V 3 bases short and J 0 bases short, with 15 bases between. The CDR3 bases are TGTGCCAGCAGCTTCACACAGGGCCTGTATAGCAATCAGCCCCAGCATTTT. Its protein product is CASSFTQGLYSNQPQHF. Full variable domain (rest looked up from reference TRBV7-8 and TRBJ1-5): GAGVSQSPRYKVAKRGQDVALRCDPISGHVSLFWYQQALGQGPEFLTYFQNEAQLDKSGLPSDRFFAERPEGSVSTLKIQRTQQEDSAVYLCASSFTQGLYSNQPQHFGDGTRLSIL.

V and J are TRBV19 and TRBJ2-2; weak D call: TRBD2 (5 bases). The CDR3 has 14 residues. CDR1 LNHDA and CDR2 SQIVND come from the germline V gene (reference sequence). V gave up 3 bases and J gave up 8 bases, with 13 bases separating them. CDR3 sequence reads: CASSIYLDLGELFF. The DNA of the CDR3 is TGTGCCAGTAGTATTTATTTGGACTTGGGGGAGCTGTTTTTT.

The CDR3 here is CASSFQGEGSNEQFF. CDR3 in DNA: TGTGCCAGCAGCTTTCAGGGGGAGGGAAGCAATGAGCAGTTCTTC. The gene calls are TRBV7-2 and TRBJ2-1; D possibly uses TRBD1 or TRBD2 (7 bases each). The CDR3 is 15 residues long. Trimming took off 3 bases at V and 6 bases at J, with 15 bases between the two ends. Per germline, CDR1 SGHTA and CDR2 FQGNSA. Using reference TRBV7-2 and TRBJ2-1 for the parts outside the CDR3, the full variable domain is GAGVSQSPSNKVTEKGKDVELRCDPISGHTALYWYRQSLGQGLEFLIYFQGNSAPDKSGLPSDRFSAERTGGSVSTLTIQRTQQEDSAVYLCASSFQGEGSNEQFFGPGTRLTVL.

This chain joins TRBV5-1 and TRBJ2-7; D call uncertain. The CDR3 consists of 13 residues. Trimming removed 4 bases from V and 6 bases from J, with 14 bases in between. Germline V gives CDR1 SGHRS, CDR2 YFSETQ. CDR3 loop: CASSPRSGGEQYF. Here the CDR3 DNA reads TGCGCCAGCAGCCCCCGATCCGGTGGCGAGCAGTACTTC. Using reference TRBV5-1 and TRBJ2-7 for the parts outside the CDR3, the full variable domain is KAGVTQTPRYLIKTRGQQVTLSCSPISGHRSVSWYQQTPGQGLQFLFEYFSETQRNKGNFPGRFSGRQFSNSRSEMNVSTLELGDSALYLCASSPRSGGEQYFGPGTRLTVT.

The rearrangement links TRBV7-9 to TRBJ2-5; 8 positions agree with TRBD2. Germline V CDR1 and CDR2: SEHNR, FQNEAQ (reference sequence). This CDR3 has 16 amino acids. V lost 3 bases, J lost 1 base, and 7 bases stayed unmatched. CDR3 sequence (DNA): TGTGCCAGCAGCTTTGGGACTAGATACGTCCAAGAGACCCAGTACTTC. Protein product: CASSFGTRYVQETQYF.

The DNA for the CDR3 is TGCGCCAGCAGCCCCTCGGGGGTTCCCGGGGAGCTGTTTTTT. This sequence encodes CASSPSGVPGELFF. This chain links TRBV4-3 with TRBJ2-2, with D maybe TRBD2 (6 bases). Looked up from germline, CDR1 is LGHNA and CDR2 is YSLEER. This CDR3 spans 14 amino acids. The ends were cut back, 4 bases at V and 6 bases at J, with 12 bases in the middle.

Written as DNA, the CDR3 is TGTGCCAGTAGGGAGATTCTAGGCAATCAGCCCCAGCATTTT. Protein sequence: CASREILGNQPQHF. This chain uses TRBV19 with TRBJ1-5; D unclear. In germline, CDR1 is LNHDA, CDR2 SQIVND (reference sequence). CDR3 length: 14 amino acids. V lost 6 bases to trimming and J lost 2 bases, with 11 bases between them.

This sequence joins TRBV5-1 and TRBJ2-2; D gene uncertain. V was clipped by 4 bases and J by 7 bases, with 11 bases between them. The CDR3 runs 13 residues. The germline CDR1 and CDR2 sequences are SGHRS and YFSETQ. The DNA of the CDR3 is TGCGCCAGCAGCGTGGCCGGAGTCGGGGAGCTGTTTTTT. This translates into CASSVAGVGELFF.

The V call is TRBV6-5, the J call TRBJ1-1; D is perhaps TRBD1 (5 bases). V shed 0 bases and J shed 10 bases, with 18 bases lying between them. This CDR3 is 15 amino acids long. The germline CDR1 and CDR2 sequences are MNHEY and SVGAGI. The CDR3 is CASSYSTGLRARAFF. The CDR3 DNA is TGTGCCAGCAGTTACTCGACCGGCCTCAGGGCGAGAGCTTTCTTT.

V and J are TRBV5-4 and TRBJ1-2, with a possible D match to TRBD1 (5 bases). The CDR3 consists of 13 residues. The V gene lost 4 bases and the J gene lost 5 bases, with 12 bases spanning the gap. The germline gives CDR1 SGHNT, CDR2 YYREEE (reference sequence). CDR3 sequence: CASSLGGTYGYTF. The CDR3 DNA sequence: TGTGCCAGCAGCCTGGGGGGAACATATGGCTACACCTTC.

The V call is TRBV9, the J call TRBJ2-2, with D maybe TRBD2 (7 bases). The CDR3 sequence is 14 residues long. Germline V gene data show CDR1 as SGDLS and CDR2 as YYNGEE. The V end lost 1 base, the J end lost 4 bases, and 8 bases lay between the germline ends. CDR3 coding DNA: TGTGCCAGCAGCGTAAGGGGGGGCACCGGGGAGCTGTTTTTT. Translated, it gives CASSVRGGTGELFF.

This sequence joins TRBV2 and TRBJ1-3, with a possible D match to TRBD1 (5 bases). Germline CDR1 SNHLY, CDR2 FYNNEI. V was cut by 4 bases and J by 0 bases, with 10 bases left in between. This CDR3 contains 15 residues. Here the CDR3 reads CASSVSGPSGNTIYF. The DNA of the CDR3 is TGTGCCAGCAGTGTTTCAGGGCCCTCTGGAAACACCATATATTTT.

V and J are TRBV12-5 and TRBJ2-5; D unresolved. Trimming pared 9 bases from V and 0 bases from J, leaving 11 bases between. Germline lookup yields CDR1 LGHNT and CDR2 FRNRAP. The CDR3 spans 13 residues. The CDR3 region is CASQDANQETQYF. CDR3 DNA: TGTGCTAGCCAGGACGCAAACCAAGAGACCCAGTACTTC.

V gene TRBV19 combines with J gene TRBJ2-4; D uncertain. The germline V and J ends were trimmed by 1 base and 7 bases, with 8 bases remaining between them. Germline V CDR1 and CDR2: LNHDA, SQIVND (reference sequence). This CDR3 has 13 amino acids. DNA of the CDR3: TGTGCCAGTAGTATAGCTCCAAGGAACATTCAGTACTTC. Protein: CASSIAPRNIQYF. Using reference TRBV19 and TRBJ2-4 for the parts outside the CDR3, the full variable domain is DGGITQSPKYLFRKEGQNVTLSCEQNLNHDAMYWYRQDPGQGLRLIYYSQIVNDFQKGDIAEGYSVSREKKESFPLTVTSAQKNPTAFYLCASSIAPRNIQYFGAGTRLSVL.

This chain links TRBV4-2 with TRBJ2-7, with unresolved D. Germline CDR1 is LGHNA and CDR2 is YNFKEQ. The CDR3 consists of 15 residues. V was trimmed by 0 bases and J by 4 bases, leaving 13 bases between them. The CDR3 coding sequence is TGTGCCAGCAGCCAAGATAGGTGGGCAGATTACGAGCAGTACTTC. The encoded protein is CASSQDRWADYEQYF.

The V and J genes are TRBV5-1 and TRBJ2-7, with D perhaps matching TRBD2 (6 bases). Trimming took 0 bases from V and 7 from J, leaving 23 bases between them. CDR3 length: 17 residues. Germline lookup yields CDR1 SGHRS and CDR2 YFSETQ. The CDR3 here is CASSLGVWQRTGEEQYF. CDR3 DNA sequence: TGCGCCAGCAGCTTGGGGGTCTGGCAGCGAACGGGGGAGGAGCAGTACTTC.

J is TRBJ2-3 and V is TRBV18; no firm D call. CDR1 and CDR2 from the germline V gene are KGHSH and LQKENI. The length of the CDR3 is 16 residues. Deletions cut 1 base from V and 1 base from J, with 12 bases between. The DNA of the CDR3 is TGTGCCAGCTCACCACTCGCGCCTACCGGCACAGATACGCAGTATTTT. As protein: CASSPLAPTGTDTQYF. The full variable domain, completed using reference TRBV18 and TRBJ2-3, is NAGVMQNPRHLVRRRGQEARLRCSPMKGHSHVYWYRQLPEEGLKFMVYLQKENIIDESGMPKERFSAEFPKEGPSILRIQQVVRGDSAAYFCASSPLAPTGTDTQYFGPGTRLTVL.

The chain carries TRBV5-1 and TRBJ1-1, with D possibly TRBD1 on 6 matching bases. CDR3 size: 14 residues. Germline values: CDR1 SGHRS, CDR2 YFSETQ. With 4 bases removed from V and 1 base from J, the gap between germline ends came to 11 bases. Here the CDR3 DNA reads TGCGCCAGCAGCCCGACGGACAGGAACACTGAAGCTTTCTTT. Translated: CASSPTDRNTEAFF.

The chain couples TRBV6-5 to TRBJ2-1; D not resolved. The CDR3 has 15 residues. Trimming cost V 6 bases and J 0 bases, with 12 bases left between them. CDR1 is MNHEY, CDR2 SVGAGI, per germline. The CDR3, as DNA: TGTGCCAGCAGGCGACAAATTGCCTCCTACAATGAGCAGTTCTTC. Translation: CASRRQIASYNEQFF.

This chain links TRBV12-5 with TRBJ2-1; D perhaps matches TRBD2 (6 bases). Germline CDR1 LGHNT, CDR2 FRNRAP. The CDR3 has 13 amino acids. Deletions cut 7 bases from V and 7 bases from J, with 14 bases between. CDR3 DNA sequence: TGTGCTAGTGCCCTGACTAGAATGAATGAGCAGTTCTTC. This translates into CASALTRMNEQFF.

The chain uses TRBV9 and TRBJ2-3; D is unclear. Looked up from germline, CDR1 is SGDLS and CDR2 is YYNGEE. Trimming stripped 2 bases from V and 4 bases from J, with 11 bases between. This CDR3 contains 14 residues. Written as DNA, the CDR3 is TGTGCCAGCAGCGTTAAAATAGTGTCAGATACGCAGTATTTT. It encodes CASSVKIVSDTQYF.

CDR3 nucleotides: TGTGCCAGCAGCCCCCGACGCGATGACACCGGGGAGCTGTTTTTT. Protein: CASSPRRDDTGELFF. This chain uses TRBV7-3 with TRBJ2-2; D ambiguous. In germline, CDR1 is SGHTA, CDR2 FQGTGA. CDR3 size: 15 residues. V lost 5 bases and J 3 bases, leaving 13 bases between the germline ends.

The rearrangement uses TRBV19 and TRBJ2-3, with D perhaps being TRBD1 or TRBD2 (6 bases each). The CDR3 length is 14 residues. Germline CDR1 and CDR2: LNHDA and SQIVND (reference sequence). Trimming pared 4 bases from V and 5 bases from J, leaving 13 bases between. CDR3 residues: CASSTRGRLDTQYF. The CDR3, as DNA: TGTGCCAGTAGTACCCGGGGGCGCCTAGATACGCAGTATTTT.

This chain connects TRBV21-1 to TRBJ1-2; whether TRBD1, the table's D call, matches the DNA was not checked. TRBV21-1 is flagged as a pseudogene. The CDR3 spans 15 residues. The CDR3 bases are TGTGCCAGCAGCCTTACCGGGACAGGGTTTTATGGCTACACCTTC. Translation gives CASSLTGTGFYGYTF.

This chain connects TRBV30 to TRBJ2-2, with D uncertain. Trimming removed 4 bases at V and 7 bases at J, with 7 bases between. The CDR3 length is 11 residues. The germline V gene has CDR1 GTSNPN and CDR2 SVGIG (reference sequence). CDR3 coding DNA: TGTGCCTGGACCTTTTTCGGGGAGCTGTTTTTT. Translation: CAWTFFGELFF.

The gene calls are TRBV11-2 and TRBJ1-1, with no clear D. CDR3 length equals 13 residues. V was shortened by 3 bases and J by 1 base, with 6 bases between the two germline ends. Per the germline V gene, CDR1 is SGHAT and CDR2 is FQNNGV. Here the CDR3 reads CASSFSQNTEAFF. The CDR3 region has the DNA TGTGCCAGCAGCTTTAGCCAGAACACTGAAGCTTTCTTT. The variable domain in full, completed from reference TRBV11-2 and TRBJ1-1, reads EAGVAQSPRYKIIEKRQSVAFWCNPISGHATLYWYQQILGQGPKLLIQFQNNGVVDDSQLPKDRFSAERLKGVDSTLKIQPAKLEDSAVYLCASSFSQNTEAFFGQGTRLTVV.

The chain carries TRBV7-2 and TRBJ2-3, with D tentatively TRBD2 (5 bases). CDR1 is SGHTA and CDR2 is FQGNSA in the germline V gene. V was shortened by 3 bases and J by 6 bases, with 7 bases between the two germline ends. This CDR3 region has 12 residues. For the CDR3, the DNA is TGTGCCAGCAGCTTTTCGGGGGATACGCAGTATTTT. This codes for CASSFSGDTQYF.

The gene calls are TRBV11-3 and TRBJ2-2, with TRBD1 matching 7 bases. The J segment lost 4 bases and the V segment lost 2 bases, leaving 7 bases of the junction unmatched. Germline CDR1 is SGHNT and CDR2 is YENEEA. This CDR3 has 16 residues. CDR3 sequence: CASSLYGDSLTGELFF. In DNA form, the CDR3 reads TGTGCCAGCAGCTTATACGGGGACAGCCTCACCGGGGAGCTGTTTTTT.

CDR3 in amino acids: CASSQGSGDTDTQYF. CDR3 nucleotides: TGTGCCAGCAGCCAAGGGTCGGGCGACACAGATACGCAGTATTTT. V is TRBV4-2 and J is TRBJ2-3; the D is unclear. The ends were cut back, 1 base at V and 2 bases at J, with 10 bases in the middle. In germline, CDR1 is LGHNA, CDR2 YNFKEQ. The CDR3 is 15 amino acids.

V and J are TRBV5-6 and TRBJ1-4, with D maybe TRBD1 (6 bases). Germline V gene lookup returns CDR1 SGHDT and CDR2 YYEEEE. This CDR3 is built from 14 residues. V was cut by 2 bases and J by 8 bases, with 13 bases left in between. CDR3: CASSFPGGGEKLFF. As DNA, the CDR3 is TGTGCCAGCAGCTTCCCCGGGGGCGGGGAAAAACTGTTTTTT.